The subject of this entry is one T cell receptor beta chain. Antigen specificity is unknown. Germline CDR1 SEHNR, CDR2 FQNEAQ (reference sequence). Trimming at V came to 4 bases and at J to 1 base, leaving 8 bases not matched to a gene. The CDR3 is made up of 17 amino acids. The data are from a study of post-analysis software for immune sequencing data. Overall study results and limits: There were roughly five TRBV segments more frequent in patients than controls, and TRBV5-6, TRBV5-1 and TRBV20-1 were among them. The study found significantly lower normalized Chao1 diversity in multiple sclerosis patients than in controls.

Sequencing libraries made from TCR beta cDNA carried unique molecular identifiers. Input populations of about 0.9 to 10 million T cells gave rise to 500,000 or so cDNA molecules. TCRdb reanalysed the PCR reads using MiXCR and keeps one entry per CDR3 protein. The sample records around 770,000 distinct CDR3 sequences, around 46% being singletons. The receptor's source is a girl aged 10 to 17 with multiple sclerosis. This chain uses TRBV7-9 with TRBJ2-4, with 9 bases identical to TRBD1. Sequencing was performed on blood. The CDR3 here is CASSSGQGEGAKNIQYF. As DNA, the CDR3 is TGTGCCAGCAGCTCGGGACAGGGAGAAGGGGCCAAAAACATTCAGTACTTC.